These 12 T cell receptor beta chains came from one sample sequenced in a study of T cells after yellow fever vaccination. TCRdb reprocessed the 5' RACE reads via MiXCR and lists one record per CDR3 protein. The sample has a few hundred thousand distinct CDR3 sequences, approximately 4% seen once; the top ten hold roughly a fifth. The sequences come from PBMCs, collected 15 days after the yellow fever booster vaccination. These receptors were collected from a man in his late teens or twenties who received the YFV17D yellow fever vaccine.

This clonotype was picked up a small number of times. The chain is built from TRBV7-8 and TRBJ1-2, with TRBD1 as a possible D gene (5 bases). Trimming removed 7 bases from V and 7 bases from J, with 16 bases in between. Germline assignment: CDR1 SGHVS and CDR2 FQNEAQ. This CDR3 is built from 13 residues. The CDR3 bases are TGTGCCAGCACCTCGGCCGGGGGAGGTGGCTACACCTTC. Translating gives CASTSAGGGGYTF. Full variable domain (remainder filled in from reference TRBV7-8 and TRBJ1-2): GAGVSQSPRYKVAKRGQDVALRCDPISGHVSLFWYQQALGQGPEFLTYFQNEAQLDKSGLPSDRFFAERPEGSVSTLKIQRTQQEDSAVYLCASTSAGGGGYTFGSGTRLTVV.

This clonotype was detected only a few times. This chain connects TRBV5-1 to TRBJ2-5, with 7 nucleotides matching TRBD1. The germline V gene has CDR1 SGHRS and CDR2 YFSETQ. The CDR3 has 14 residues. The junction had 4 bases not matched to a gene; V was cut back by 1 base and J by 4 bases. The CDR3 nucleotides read TGCGCCAGCAGCTTGCAGGGGGACCTAGAGACCCAGTACTTC. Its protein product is CASSLQGDLETQYF.

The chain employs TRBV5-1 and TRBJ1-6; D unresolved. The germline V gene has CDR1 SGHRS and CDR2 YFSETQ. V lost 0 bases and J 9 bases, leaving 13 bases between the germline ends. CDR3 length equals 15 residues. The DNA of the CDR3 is TGCGCCAGCAGCTTGGAGCTCCCCGGGAGTTCACCCCTCCACTTT. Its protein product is CASSLELPGSSPLHF.

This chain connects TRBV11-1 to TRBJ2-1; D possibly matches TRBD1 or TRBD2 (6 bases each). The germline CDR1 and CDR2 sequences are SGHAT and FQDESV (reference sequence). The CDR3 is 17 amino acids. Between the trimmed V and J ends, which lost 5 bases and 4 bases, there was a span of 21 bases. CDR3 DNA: TGTGCCAGCAGCCCGATTGGGGGGCCGCAACAATACAATGAGCAGTTCTTC. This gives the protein CASSPIGGPQQYNEQFF.

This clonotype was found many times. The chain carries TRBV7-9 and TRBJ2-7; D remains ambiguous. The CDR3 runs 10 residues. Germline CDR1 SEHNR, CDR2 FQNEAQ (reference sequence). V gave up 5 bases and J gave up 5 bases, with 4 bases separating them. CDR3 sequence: CASSPDEQYF. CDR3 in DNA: TGTGCCAGCAGCCCCGACGAGCAGTACTTC.

CDR3 region: CATSPPEADTQYF. In DNA, the CDR3 is TGTGCCACCAGCCCCCCAGAGGCAGATACGCAGTATTTT. This chain connects TRBV24-1 to TRBJ2-3; D is uncertain. The V end was cut by 7 bases, the J end by 4 bases, with 11 bases between. Germline V gene sequence: CDR1 KGHDR, CDR2 SFDVKD. The CDR3 is 13 residues long.

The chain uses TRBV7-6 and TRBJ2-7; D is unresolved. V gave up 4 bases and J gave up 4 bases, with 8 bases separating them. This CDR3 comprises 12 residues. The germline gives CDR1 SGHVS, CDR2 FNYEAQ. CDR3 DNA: TGTGCCAGCAGCTCGGGTGAATACGAGCAGTACTTC. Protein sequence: CASSSGEYEQYF.

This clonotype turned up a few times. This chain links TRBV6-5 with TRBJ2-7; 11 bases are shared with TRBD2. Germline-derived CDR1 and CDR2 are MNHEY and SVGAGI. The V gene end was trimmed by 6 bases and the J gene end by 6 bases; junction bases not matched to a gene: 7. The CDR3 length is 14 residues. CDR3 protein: CASSPRGLAAEQYF. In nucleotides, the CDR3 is TGTGCCAGCAGCCCCAGGGGACTAGCGGCCGAGCAGTACTTC.

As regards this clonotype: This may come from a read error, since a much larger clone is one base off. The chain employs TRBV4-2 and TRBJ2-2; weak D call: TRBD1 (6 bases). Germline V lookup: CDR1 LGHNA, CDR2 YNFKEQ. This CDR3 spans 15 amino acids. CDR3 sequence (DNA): TGTGCCAGCAGCCAAGGGCAGGGGAACACCGTGGAGCTGTTTTTT. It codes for CASSQGQGNTVELFF.

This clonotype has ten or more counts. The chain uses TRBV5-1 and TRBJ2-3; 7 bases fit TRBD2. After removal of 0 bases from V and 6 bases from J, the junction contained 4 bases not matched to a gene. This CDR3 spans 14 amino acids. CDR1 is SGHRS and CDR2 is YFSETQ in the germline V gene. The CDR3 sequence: CASSLATSLDTQYF. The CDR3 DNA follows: TGCGCCAGCAGCTTGGCGACTAGCCTCGATACGCAGTATTTT.

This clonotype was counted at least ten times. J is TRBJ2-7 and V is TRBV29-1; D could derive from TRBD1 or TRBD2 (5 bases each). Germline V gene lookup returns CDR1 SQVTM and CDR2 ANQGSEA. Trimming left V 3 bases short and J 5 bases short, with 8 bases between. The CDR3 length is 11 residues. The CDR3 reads CSVDEGNEQYV. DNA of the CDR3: TGCAGCGTTGATGAGGGGAACGAGCAGTACGTC.

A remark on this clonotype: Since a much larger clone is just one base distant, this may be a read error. The CDR3 bases are TGTGCCAGCAGCCCATCCCAGGGCGAGGCTGGCCACACCTTC. Translating it yields CASSPSQGEAGHTF. The genes are TRBV7-9 and TRBJ1-2; D possibly corresponds to TRBD1 (5 bases). The CDR3 has 14 residues. The germline V gene encodes CDR1 SEHNR and CDR2 FQNEAQ (reference sequence).